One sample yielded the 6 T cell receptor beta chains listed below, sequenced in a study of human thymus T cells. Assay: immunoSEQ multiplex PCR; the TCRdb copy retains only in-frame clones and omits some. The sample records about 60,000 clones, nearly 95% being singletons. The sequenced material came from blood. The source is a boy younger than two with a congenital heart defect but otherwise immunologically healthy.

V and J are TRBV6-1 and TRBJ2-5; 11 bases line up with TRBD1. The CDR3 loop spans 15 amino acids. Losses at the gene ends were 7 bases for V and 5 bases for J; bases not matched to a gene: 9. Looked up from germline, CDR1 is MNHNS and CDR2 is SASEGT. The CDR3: CASIPPGQGEETQYF. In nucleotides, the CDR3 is TGTGCCAGCATCCCACCGGGACAGGGGGAGGAGACCCAGTACTTC.

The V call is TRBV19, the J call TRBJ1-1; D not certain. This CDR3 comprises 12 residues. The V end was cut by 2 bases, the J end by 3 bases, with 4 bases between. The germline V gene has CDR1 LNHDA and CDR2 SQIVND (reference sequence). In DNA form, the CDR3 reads TGTGCCAGTAGTATAAGGGACACTGAAGCTTTCTTT. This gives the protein CASSIRDTEAFF.

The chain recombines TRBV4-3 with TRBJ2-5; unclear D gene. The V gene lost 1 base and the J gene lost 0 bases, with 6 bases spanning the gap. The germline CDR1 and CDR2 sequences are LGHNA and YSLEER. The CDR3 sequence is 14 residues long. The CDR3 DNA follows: TGCGCCAGCAGCCAAGTTGGCTACCAAGAGACCCAGTACTTC. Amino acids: CASSQVGYQETQYF.

The CDR3 reads CASRALDRGPRNQPQHF. As DNA, the CDR3 is TGTGCCAGCAGAGCATTAGACAGGGGGCCCCGCAATCAGCCCCAGCATTTT. The chain links TRBV2 to TRBJ1-5; 10 bases match TRBD1. This CDR3 spans 17 amino acids. In germline, CDR1 is SNHLY, CDR2 FYNNEI. The trim removed 6 bases at V and 2 bases at J, leaving 10 bases unmatched.

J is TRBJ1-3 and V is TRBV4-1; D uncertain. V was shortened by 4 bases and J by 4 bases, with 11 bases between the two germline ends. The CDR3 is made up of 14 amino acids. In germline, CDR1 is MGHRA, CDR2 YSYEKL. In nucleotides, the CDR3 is TGCGCCAGCAGCCGAACCCCCTGGGGAAACACCATATATTTT. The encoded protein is CASSRTPWGNTIYF.

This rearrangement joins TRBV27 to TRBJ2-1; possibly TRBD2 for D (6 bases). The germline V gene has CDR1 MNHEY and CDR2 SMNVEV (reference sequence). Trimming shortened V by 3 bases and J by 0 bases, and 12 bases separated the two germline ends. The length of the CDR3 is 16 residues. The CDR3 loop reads CASSFSGSNSYNEQFF. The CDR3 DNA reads TGTGCCAGCAGTTTTAGCGGTAGCAACTCCTACAATGAGCAGTTCTTC.